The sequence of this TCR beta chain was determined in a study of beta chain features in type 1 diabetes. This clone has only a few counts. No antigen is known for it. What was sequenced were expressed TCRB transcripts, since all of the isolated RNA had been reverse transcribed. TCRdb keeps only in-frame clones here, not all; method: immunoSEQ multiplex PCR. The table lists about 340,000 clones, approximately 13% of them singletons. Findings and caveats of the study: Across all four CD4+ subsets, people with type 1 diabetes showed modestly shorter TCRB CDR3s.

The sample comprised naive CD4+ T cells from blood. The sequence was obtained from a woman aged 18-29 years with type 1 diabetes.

The CDR3 DNA follows: TGTGCCAGCAGCTTAGTGGGGGGAACGAACACCGGGGAGCTGTTTTTT. Translation: CASSLVGGTNTGELFF. V is TRBV7-3 and J is TRBJ2-2; tentative D call: TRBD2 (6 bases). Trimming removed 2 bases at V and 0 bases at J, with 10 bases between. CDR1 is SGHTA, CDR2 FQGTGA, per germline. This CDR3 has 16 residues.